Included here is one TCR beta chain sequence, with context. Its matching antigen is unknown. There are 18 residues in the CDR3. Trimming removed 0 bases from V and 0 bases from J, with 17 bases in between. Germline-derived CDR1 and CDR2 are SGHDT and YYEEEE. cDNA libraries for TCR beta contained unique molecular identifiers. Yield was roughly 500,000 cDNA molecules from around 1 to 10 million T cells. TCRdb reanalysed the PCR reads using MiXCR and keeps one entry per CDR3 protein. The sample lists 170,000 or so distinct CDR3 sequences; 30% were seen once. The data were obtained in a study of post-analysis software for immune sequencing data. Study-level results: Roughly 5 TRBV segments (TRBV5-6, TRBV5-1 and TRBV20-1 among them) occurred more frequently in patients than in controls. Multiple sclerosis patients had significantly lower normalized Chao1 diversity than controls.

Material for sequencing was blood. The sequence was collected from a girl aged 5-17 years with multiple sclerosis. The J gene is TRBJ2-3, the V gene TRBV5-6; D tentatively reads TRBD1 or TRBD2 (6 bases each). This chain's CDR3 is CASSLGGAGIRSTDTQYF. For the CDR3, the DNA is TGTGCCAGCAGCTTGGGGGGGGCAGGAATCAGAAGCACAGATACGCAGTATTTT.